This note documents a single T cell receptor (beta chain) sequence. This record belongs to a study of cytomegalovirus exposure and HLA in healthy donors. There are 12 residues in the CDR3. The V end was cut by 10 bases, the J end by 3 bases, with 12 bases between. CDR1 and CDR2 (germline): MDHEN, SYDVKM. TCRdb's copy holds only in-frame clones and misses some; the assay was immunoSEQ multiplex PCR. The repertoire holds about 140,000 clones, with around 86% as singletons. This sequence joins TRBV28 and TRBJ1-2, with TRBD1 as a possible D gene (6 bases). The specimen sequenced was PBMCs. The origin of this receptor is a man aged 18 to 29 in good health and CMV-seropositive. The CDR3 here is CATLDSDYGYTF. CDR3 bases: TGTGCCACCTTGGACAGTGACTATGGCTACACCTTC.